Below, one TCR beta chain is given with its context. The sample belongs to a study of blood T cell repertoires in COVID-19. As for the study in general: The samples span acute and convalescent COVID-19 from the United States, Italy and Spain. T cells, B-cell-depleted T cells, or PBMCs provided the cDNA or gDNA that served as material.

Per the authors' pipeline: Reference gene primers were amplified, and this amplification served to estimate nucleated cell counts. TCRdb's copy holds only in-frame clones and misses some; the assay was immunoSEQ multiplex PCR. V and J calls plus clone size are reproduced from that table; the DNA served to infer D and trimming. The sample carries 130,000 to 150,000 clones, about 83% recorded once. Input material: peripheral blood. The sequence was collected from a woman in her 50s with active or convalescent COVID-19.

The CDR3 bases are TGTGCCAGCAGCTTCCAGGGTGACACTGAAGCTTTCTTT. Translating it yields CASSFQGDTEAFF. The chain couples TRBV7-2 to TRBJ1-1; D perhaps matches TRBD1 (5 bases). V was shortened by 3 bases and J by 3 bases, with 8 bases between the two germline ends. The CDR3 is 13 amino acids. Germline CDR1 SGHTA, CDR2 FQGNSA.